This T cell receptor (beta chain) is drawn from a study of CD8+CD57+ T cells in acquired aplastic anemia. The authors sequenced patients whose flow cytometry had shown CD8+CD57+ cell expansion. Severe acquired aplastic anemia affected all patients. The CDR3 consists of 14 residues. Germline lookup yields CDR1 SGDLS and CDR2 YYNGEE. Trimming took 4 bases from V and 12 from J, leaving 21 bases between them. Template material for TCR beta VDJ and CDR3 profiling consisted of genomic DNA. TCRdb re-called the reads through MiXCR, storing one row per CDR3 protein. The sample carries roughly 250,000 distinct CDR3 sequences, less than 85% recorded once.

This chain links TRBV9 with TRBJ2-3; a weak D match, TRBD2 (6 bases). The sequenced sample consisted of sorted CD4+, CD8+, or CD8+CD57+ T cells (not recorded which) from PBMCs. The clonotype originates from a human donor with aplastic anemia. The CDR3 sequence: CASSLASAMSSQYF. The CDR3 DNA reads TGTGCCAGCAGCTTAGCTAGCGCAATGAGCAGTCAGTATTTT. Filled out from reference TRBV9 and TRBJ2-3, the complete variable domain reads DSGVTQTPKHLITATGQRVTLRCSPRSGDLSVYWYQQSLDQGLQFLIQYYNGEERAKGNILERFSAQQFPDLHSELNLSSLELGDSALYFCASSLASAMSSQYFGPGTRLTVL.